A single T cell receptor (beta chain) is shown here with its context. This sample was included in a study of molecular identifiers for immune sequencing clone quantification. TCRdb reprocessed the PCR reads via MiXCR and lists one record per CDR3 protein. This table has approximately 20,000 distinct CDR3 sequences, 20% to 25% appearing once. This clonotype was obtained from a human donor in good health. Some libraries in this study had Jurkat cell RNA spiked in. The sample comprised naive CD8+ T cells from blood, with Jurkat cell RNA spiked in. Subset: FACS-sorted CD8+CD4-CCR7+CD45RA+ naive T cells.

The CDR3 is CASSLGGNNILPMNTEAFF. The CDR3 region has the DNA TGTGCCAGCAGTTTGGGGGGTAACAATATTCTACCCATGAACACTGAAGCTTTCTTT. This chain connects TRBV28 to TRBJ1-1; D might be TRBD1 (5 bases). Germline lookup yields CDR1 MDHEN and CDR2 SYDVKM. This CDR3 comprises 19 residues. The V end was cut by 3 bases, the J end by 0 bases, with 23 bases between.